Included here is one TCR beta chain sequence, with context. What it recognizes is unknown. J lost 2 bases, V lost 6 bases, and 15 bases had no gene match. Germline assignment: CDR1 SGHAT and CDR2 FQDESV (reference sequence). There are 19 residues in the CDR3. This specimen belongs to a study of identical twins. Study findings and constraints: Fewer insertions marked abundant cord blood beta clonotypes; young adult naive trended weakly, memory not at all. Model-predicted out-of-frame TCR alpha sharing fell below observed values in monozygotic twins. An excess of low generation probability was shown by twin-shared out-of-frame alpha sequences.

Using its own MiXCR run on the 5' RACE reads, TCRdb lists one record per CDR3 protein. The data show roughly 470,000 distinct CDR3 sequences, approximately 14% seen once. The same sample was also used in a study of yellow fever vaccine responses in identical twins. That paper adds: Among the twins, the vaccine T cell response reportedly seemed partly convergent and partly personalized.

Sequenced material: CD4+ T cells sorted from blood. This rearrangement joins TRBV11-1 to TRBJ2-7; TRBD2 aligns across 14 bases. The receptor was isolated from a woman in her late teens or twenties in good health. For the CDR3, the DNA is TGTGCCAGCAGTCATAATCCGGGACTAGCGGGAGTCAAGGCCTACGAGCAGTACTTC. Amino acids: CASSHNPGLAGVKAYEQYF.